This T cell receptor beta chain emerged from a study of T cell repertoires in cytomegalovirus infection. Background on the study: CMV epitopes used comprised recently identified HLA-C-restricted ones and well-studied HLA-B-restricted ones.

This clonotype was seen a handful of times. Its antigen is currently unknown. Findings of the study overall: CMV-specific TCR beta clonotypes restricted by HLA-C dominated the ex vivo response.

In germline, CDR1 is MNHNS, CDR2 SASEGT. The CDR3 totals 15 residues. The junction had 11 bases not matched to a gene; V was cut back by 3 bases and J by 12 bases. TCRdb ran MiXCR on the reads and lists one entry per CDR3 protein. Among around 800,000 distinct CDR3 sequences listed, 32% were seen once. This chain links TRBV6-1 with TRBJ2-1, with 10 bases that match TRBD1. Source: cultured CD8+ T cells from PBMCs, taken from culture after CMV antigen stimulation. The origin of this receptor is a human donor in good health (CMV status not recorded). Some clones in this sample may be carry-over from other donors' samples. DNA of the CDR3: TGTGCCAGCAGTGATAGGCGACAGGGGGCCATGGGGCAGTTCTTC. Residues: CASSDRRQGAMGQFF.